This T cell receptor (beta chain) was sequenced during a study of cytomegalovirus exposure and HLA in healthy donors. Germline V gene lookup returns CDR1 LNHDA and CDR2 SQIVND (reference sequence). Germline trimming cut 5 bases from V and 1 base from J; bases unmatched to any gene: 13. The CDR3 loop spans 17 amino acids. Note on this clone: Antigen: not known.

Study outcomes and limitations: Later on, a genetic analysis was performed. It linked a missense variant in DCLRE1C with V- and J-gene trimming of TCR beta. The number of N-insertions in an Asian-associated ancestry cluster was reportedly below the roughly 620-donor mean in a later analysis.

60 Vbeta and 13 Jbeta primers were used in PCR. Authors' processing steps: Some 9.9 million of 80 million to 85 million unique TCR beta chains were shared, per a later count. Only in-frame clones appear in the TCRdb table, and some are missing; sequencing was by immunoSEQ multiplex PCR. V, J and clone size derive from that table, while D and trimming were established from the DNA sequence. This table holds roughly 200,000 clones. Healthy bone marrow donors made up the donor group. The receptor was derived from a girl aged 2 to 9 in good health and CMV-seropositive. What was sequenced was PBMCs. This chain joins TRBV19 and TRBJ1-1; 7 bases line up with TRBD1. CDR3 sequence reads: CASSSPRQGGRNTEAFF. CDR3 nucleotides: TGTGCCAGTAGTTCACCTCGGCAGGGGGGTAGGAACACTGAAGCTTTCTTT.